This T cell receptor (beta chain) is drawn from a study of vaccination and CD4 T cells after COVID-19. A remark on this clonotype: Its matching antigen is unknown.

CDR1 and CDR2 (germline): MDHEN, SYDVKM. Between the trimmed V and J ends, which lost 6 bases and 1 base, there was a span of 16 bases. The CDR3 has 16 residues. The treatment was: roughly 10-day PBMC culture with coronavirus spike peptide pools or control peptides (ViraFEST assay). Sequenced with the Oncomine TCR Beta short-read assay was DNA taken from cultured CD4+ T cells. TCRdb called the PCR reads again in MiXCR, with one record for every CDR3 protein. The sample holds 12,000 or so distinct CDR3 sequences; about two thirds are singletons and the top ten take approximately 9.2%. The receptor was isolated from a human donor who had recovered from COVID-19. Sequenced: CD4+ T cells from blood, cultured in vitro. The rearrangement joins TRBV28 to TRBJ2-1; the D gene is possibly TRBD2 (6 bases). The CDR3 loop is CASRLGGALSYNEQFF. The CDR3 DNA follows: TGTGCCAGCAGGCTCGGCGGGGCCCTATCCTACAATGAGCAGTTCTTC. The full variable domain, in which reference TRBV28 and TRBJ2-1 provide the parts outside the CDR3, is DVKVTQSSRYLVKRTGEKVFLECVQDMDHENMFWYRQDPGLGLRLIYFSYDVKMKEKGDIPEGYSVSREKKERFSLILESASTNQTSMYLCASRLGGALSYNEQFFGPGTRLTVL.